The 20 T cell receptor beta chains reported below all come from one sample, sequenced in a study of long-term antiretroviral therapy in people with HIV (dated by TCRdb to between 2021 and 2023). The immunoSEQ hsTCRB v3.0 assay was used at survey level resolution to sequence the TRB variable region. Not all clones reach the TCRdb copy of this immuneACCESS table, which keeps in-frame sequences only. Checked studies attribute under half of the gap to unresolved V genes and leave the rest unexplained. Counted in this sample were roughly 30,000 clones; approximately 85% of them appeared once. 3.8% of the sample is held by the ten biggest clonotypes. Material: unsorted PBMCs, obtained 0.8 years before starting antiretroviral therapy. The source of these receptors is a man aged 18 to 30 with HIV.

This clone was counted between two and nine times. This chain links TRBV4-2 with TRBJ2-2; 9 bases fit TRBD2. The CDR3 runs 18 residues. Looked up from germline, CDR1 is LGHNA and CDR2 is YNFKEQ. J gave up 7 bases and V 2 bases, and 14 bases lay outside the gene matches. The CDR3, as DNA: TGTGCCAGCAGCCAATTGGTAGCGGGGGATTATGTTTTCGGGGAGCTGTTTTTT. Amino acid sequence: CASSQLVAGDYVFGELFF.

Here the CDR3 DNA reads TGTGCCAGCAGCTTAGGGGTAGGTGAGGGGCGCTACGAGCAGTACTTC. It specifies CASSLGVGEGRYEQYF. The chain combines TRBV7-9 with TRBJ2-7; D is possibly TRBD1 or TRBD2 (5 bases each). The CDR3 is made up of 16 amino acids. Germline-derived CDR1 and CDR2 are SEHNR and FQNEAQ (reference sequence). V lost 1 base and J lost 3, with 16 bases in between. Looking up the rest from reference TRBV7-9 and TRBJ2-7 gives the full variable domain: DTGVSQNPRHKITKRGQNVTFRCDPISEHNRLYWYRQTLGQGPEFLTYFQNEAQLEKSRLLSDRFSAERPKGSFSTLEIQRTEQGDSAMYLCASSLGVGEGRYEQYFGPGTRLTVT.

The table lists this clone with a few counts. J is TRBJ1-1 and V is TRBV5-1; D is unclear. The ends were cut back, 0 bases at V and 8 bases at J, with 14 bases in the middle. The CDR3 loop spans 14 amino acids. Germline CDR1 is SGHRS and CDR2 is YFSETQ. This CDR3 reads CASSLEGEFGEAFF. The CDR3 DNA is TGCGCCAGCAGCTTGGAGGGAGAGTTCGGCGAAGCTTTCTTT.

The chain uses TRBV27 and TRBJ1-1; 9 bases are shared with TRBD1. The CDR3 has 13 amino acids. After removal of 5 bases from V and 5 bases from J, the junction contained 3 bases not matched to a gene. The germline V gene encodes CDR1 MNHEY and CDR2 SMNVEV (reference sequence). CDR3: CASSHRGPTEAFF. Written as DNA, the CDR3 is TGTGCCAGCAGTCACAGGGGGCCGACTGAAGCTTTCTTT.

The chain recombines TRBV4-1 with TRBJ1-5, with TRBD1 identical over 8 bases. This CDR3 contains 17 residues. The ends lost 0 bases at V and 3 bases at J; junction bases unmatched: 7. CDR1 and CDR2 (germline): MGHRA, YSYEKL. CDR3 residues: CASSQDPVTGANQPQHF. In DNA form, the CDR3 reads TGCGCCAGCAGCCAAGATCCAGTGACAGGGGCCAATCAGCCCCAGCATTTT.

This chain connects TRBV16 to TRBJ2-7; D remains ambiguous. The CDR3 runs to 14 residues. From germline, CDR1 is KGHSY and CDR2 FQNENV. Trimming stripped 4 bases from V and 0 bases from J, with 10 bases between. In DNA form, the CDR3 reads TGTGCCAGCAGCCGCCGCCTGGGCTCCTACGAGCAGTACTTC. It yields the protein CASSRRLGSYEQYF.

This sequence joins TRBV2 and TRBJ1-4, with no clear D. The ends were cut back, 1 base at V and 0 bases at J, with 9 bases in the middle. The CDR3 consists of 16 residues. The germline V gene has CDR1 SNHLY and CDR2 FYNNEI. Here the CDR3 reads CASSEGYRATNEKLFF. The CDR3 nucleotides read TGTGCCAGCAGTGAAGGGTACCGAGCAACTAATGAAAAACTGTTTTTT.

This chain links TRBV4-3 with TRBJ1-2; weak D call: TRBD1 (6 bases). The V end lost 0 bases, the J end lost 5 bases, and 10 bases lay between the germline ends. CDR3 length: 14 amino acids. Germline V CDR1 and CDR2: LGHNA, YSLEER. CDR3 protein: CASSQDRGPYGYTF. The CDR3 region has the DNA TGCGCCAGCAGCCAAGACAGGGGCCCGTATGGCTACACCTTC.

This clone was seen a single time. The chain uses TRBV5-5 and TRBJ1-5, with TRBD1 identical over 7 bases. The CDR3 runs 15 residues. CDR1 is SGHKS and CDR2 is YYEKEE in the germline V gene (reference sequence). V lost 4 bases to trimming and J lost 7 bases; unmatched junction nucleotides: 11. The CDR3 spells CASSPATGKEQPQHF. The CDR3 bases are TGTGCCAGCAGCCCCGCGACAGGGAAGGAACAGCCCCAGCATTTT.

V and J are TRBV19 and TRBJ1-4; D is unresolved. The CDR3 sequence is 16 residues long. Between the trimmed V and J ends, which lost 8 bases and 0 bases, there was a span of 16 bases. The germline CDR1 and CDR2 sequences are LNHDA and SQIVND (reference sequence). This CDR3 is CASSRRKTATNEKLFF. CDR3 nucleotide sequence: TGTGCCAGTTCTCGACGAAAAACGGCAACTAATGAAAAACTGTTTTTT.

The J gene is TRBJ2-3, the V gene TRBV7-2; a possible D gene is TRBD1 (5 bases). The CDR3 runs 15 residues. V lost 1 base and J 8 bases, leaving 16 bases between the germline ends. Germline V gene sequence: CDR1 SGHTA, CDR2 FQGNSA. The CDR3 DNA reads as TGTGCCAGCAGCTTAGGGGGTGACAGTACGGTTACGCAGTATTTT. As protein: CASSLGGDSTVTQYF. The complete variable domain, with remaining parts taken from reference TRBV7-2 and TRBJ2-3, reads GAGVSQSPSNKVTEKGKDVELRCDPISGHTALYWYRQSLGQGLEFLIYFQGNSAPDKSGLPSDRFSAERTGGSVSTLTIQRTQQEDSAVYLCASSLGGDSTVTQYFGPGTRLTVL.

The chain couples TRBV27 to TRBJ1-1; D is unresolved. CDR3 size: 13 residues. V lost 5 bases and J 7 bases, leaving 14 bases between the germline ends. Germline V gives CDR1 MNHEY, CDR2 SMNVEV (reference sequence). Here the CDR3 reads CASSPVDEDEAFF. CDR3 in DNA: TGTGCCAGCAGTCCCGTGGATGAAGATGAAGCTTTCTTT.

The genes are TRBV5-1 and TRBJ1-1, with 8 bases matching TRBD1. After removal of 3 bases from V and 8 bases from J, the junction contained 6 bases not matched to a gene. Germline-derived CDR1 and CDR2 are SGHRS and YFSETQ. The CDR3 spans 13 residues. Here the CDR3 DNA reads TGCGCCAGCAGCTCGAAGGGACAGGCGGAAGCTTTCTTT. Amino acids: CASSSKGQAEAFF.

The chain has TRBV18 and TRBJ1-2; D perhaps matches TRBD1 (5 bases). The germline V and J ends were trimmed by 6 bases and 2 bases, with 22 bases remaining between them. The CDR3 covers 17 residues. The germline V gene has CDR1 KGHSH and CDR2 LQKENI. The CDR3, as DNA: TGTGCCAGCTCGCCAAATAGGGGCGATAGTCTCAACTATGGCTACACCTTC. As protein: CASSPNRGDSLNYGYTF.

The V call is TRBV18, the J call TRBJ1-1, with TRBD1 matching 9 bases. The CDR3 extends over 18 amino acids. Germline V lookup: CDR1 KGHSH, CDR2 LQKENI. Trimming cost V 4 bases and J 0 bases; bases outside gene matches: 12. The CDR3 sequence is CASSRRIQGALMNTEAFF. The CDR3 region has the DNA TGTGCCAGCTCACGTCGGATACAGGGGGCTCTCATGAACACTGAAGCTTTCTTT.

The rearrangement links TRBV5-1 to TRBJ1-6; D is unresolved. The CDR3 sequence is 15 residues long. Germline CDR1 and CDR2: SGHRS and YFSETQ. Trimming took off 0 bases at V and 6 bases at J, with 10 bases between the two ends. CDR3 in amino acids: CASSLAGIGNSPLHF. CDR3 DNA sequence: TGCGCCAGCAGCTTGGCGGGGATAGGTAATTCACCCCTCCACTTT.

The gene calls are TRBV5-4 and TRBJ2-1; D uncertain. V lost 5 bases, J lost 0 bases, and 6 bases lay in between. This CDR3 comprises 13 residues. The germline gives CDR1 SGHNT, CDR2 YYREEE (reference sequence). CDR3 sequence (DNA): TGTGCCAGCAGGCAAGACTCCTACAATGAGCAGTTCTTC. Translation gives CASRQDSYNEQFF.

This clone occurred once. V usage is TRBV6-4 and J usage is TRBJ1-1; the D is unclear. CDR1 and CDR2 from the germline V gene are MRHNA and SNTAGT. The V end lost 2 bases, the J end lost 0 bases, and 4 bases lay between the germline ends. The CDR3 is 13 amino acids. The CDR3 region is CASSDEVNTEAFF. The CDR3, as DNA: TGTGCCAGCAGTGACGAGGTGAACACTGAAGCTTTCTTT.

V is TRBV2 and J is TRBJ2-3, with D perhaps assigned TRBD1 or TRBD2 (5 bases each). CDR1 and CDR2 from the germline V gene are SNHLY and FYNNEI. This CDR3 comprises 17 residues. V gave up 2 bases and J gave up 2 bases, with 17 bases separating them. The chain's CDR3 is CASSERIRGAITDTQYF. The CDR3 nucleotides are TGTGCCAGCAGTGAACGTATCCGGGGCGCGATCACAGATACGCAGTATTTT. The complete variable domain, with remaining parts taken from reference TRBV2 and TRBJ2-3, reads EPEVTQTPSHQVTQMGQEVILRCVPISNHLYFYWYRQILGQKVEFLVSFYNNEISEKSEIFDDQFSVERPDGSNFTLKIRSTKLEDSAMYFCASSERIRGAITDTQYFGPGTRLTVL.

CDR3 in amino acids: CAWSPGMNTEAFF. The CDR3 DNA reads TGTGCCTGGAGTCCAGGGATGAACACTGAAGCTTTCTTT. This rearrangement joins TRBV30 to TRBJ1-1, with a tentative D call TRBD1 (5 bases). The V and J ends lost 2 bases and 0 bases respectively, with 7 bases between them. Germline CDR1 is GTSNPN and CDR2 is SVGIG (reference sequence). There are 13 residues in the CDR3.